Shown below are 14 T cell receptor beta chains from a single sample sequenced in a study of cytomegalovirus exposure and HLA in healthy donors. Amplification used 60 Vbeta primers and 13 Jbeta primers. The assay was immunoSEQ multiplex PCR, and TCRdb's table has in-frame clones only and misses some. The sample holds some 140,000 clones. Specimen: PBMCs. The origin of the receptors is a woman aged 55-69 years in good health and CMV-seronegative.

This chain uses TRBV7-2 with TRBJ1-3; D might be TRBD1 (5 bases). The germline V gene has CDR1 SGHTA and CDR2 FQGNSA. The V and J ends lost 2 bases and 2 bases respectively, with 13 bases between them. The CDR3 is 16 amino acids. As DNA, the CDR3 is TGTGCCAGCAGCTTACTTAGGGCAGGGACTGGAAACACCATATATTTT. It specifies CASSLLRAGTGNTIYF.

This chain uses TRBV11-3 with TRBJ2-3; 7 bases align to TRBD2. With V trimmed by 5 bases and J by 1 base, 6 bases remained unmatched. The CDR3 sequence is 15 residues long. CDR1 and CDR2 (germline): SGHNT, YENEEA. The CDR3 here is CASSQASGGTDTQYF. Written as DNA, the CDR3 is TGTGCCAGCAGCCAAGCTAGCGGAGGCACAGATACGCAGTATTTT.

The chain has TRBV19 and TRBJ1-5; D is uncertain. This CDR3 has 14 residues. Trimming shortened V by 6 bases and J by 9 bases, and 18 bases separated the two germline ends. Germline V lookup: CDR1 LNHDA, CDR2 SQIVND (reference sequence). CDR3 residues: CASRFALGSWPQHF. The CDR3 nucleotides are TGTGCCAGTAGGTTCGCTTTGGGGAGCTGGCCCCAGCATTTT.

The J gene is TRBJ2-7, the V gene TRBV7-6, with 9 bases matching TRBD1. V was pared by 4 bases and J by 5 bases, with 6 bases of the junction left unmatched. Germline lookup yields CDR1 SGHVS and CDR2 FNYEAQ. This CDR3 spans 14 amino acids. In DNA, the CDR3 is TGTGCCAGCAGCTCCCGGACAGGGGACGACGAGCAGTACTTC. Protein sequence: CASSSRTGDDEQYF.

This chain joins TRBV5-1 and TRBJ1-4; D remains ambiguous. The CDR3 consists of 14 residues. The V gene's germline CDR1 is SGHRS and CDR2 YFSETQ. V was clipped by 1 base and J by 4 bases, with 8 bases between them. CDR3 DNA sequence: TGCGCCAGCAGCTTGACCACGAGTAATGAAAAACTGTTTTTT. It is translated as CASSLTTSNEKLFF.

The V gene is TRBV28, the J gene TRBJ1-5; possible D gene TRBD1, 5 bases. V was shortened by 6 bases and J by 7 bases, with 7 bases between the two germline ends. The CDR3 is 11 residues long. Germline V gives CDR1 MDHEN, CDR2 SYDVKM. The CDR3, as DNA: TGTGCCAGCAGGTCAGGGCAGCCCCAGCATTTT. Protein product: CASRSGQPQHF.

The chain couples TRBV19 to TRBJ1-1, with TRBD1 matching 9 bases. The CDR3 sequence is 16 residues long. With V trimmed by 3 bases and J by 3 bases, 8 bases remained unmatched. Germline CDR1 reads LNHDA; CDR2 reads SQIVND (reference sequence). CDR3: CASSMTPQGADTEAFF. Here the CDR3 DNA reads TGTGCCAGTAGTATGACTCCACAGGGGGCAGACACTGAAGCTTTCTTT. Full variable domain (missing parts from reference TRBV19 and TRBJ1-1): DGGITQSPKYLFRKEGQNVTLSCEQNLNHDAMYWYRQDPGQGLRLIYYSQIVNDFQKGDIAEGYSVSREKKESFPLTVTSAQKNPTAFYLCASSMTPQGADTEAFFGQGTRLTVV.

V is TRBV5-1 and J is TRBJ2-5; D is ambiguous. Germline V CDR1 and CDR2: SGHRS, YFSETQ. The CDR3 loop spans 13 amino acids. V was pared by 0 bases and J by 5 bases, with 8 bases between. This CDR3 reads CASSLASGETQYF. The CDR3 nucleotides are TGCGCCAGCAGCTTGGCCTCCGGGGAGACCCAGTACTTC.

The chain uses TRBV21-1 and TRBJ1-2; the D call TRBD1 from the table was never checked on the DNA. TRBV21-1 is termed a pseudogene. The length of the CDR3 is 15 residues. CDR3 DNA: TGTGCCAGCAGCGACCGGGACAGGGGGCGGTATGGCTACACCTTC. As protein: CASSDRDRGRYGYTF.

The chain recombines TRBV5-1 with TRBJ2-3, with D possibly being TRBD1 (6 bases). Looked up from germline, CDR1 is SGHRS and CDR2 is YFSETQ. The CDR3 has 12 amino acids. Deletions cut 5 bases from V and 6 bases from J, with 10 bases between. The CDR3 DNA reads TGCGCCAGCAGTCCAGGGGAGGATACGCAGTATTTT. Its translation is CASSPGEDTQYF.

The chain joins TRBV9 to TRBJ2-1, with 8 bases identical to TRBD2. The germline V gene encodes CDR1 SGDLS and CDR2 YYNGEE. With V trimmed by 1 base and J by 0 bases, 0 bases remained unmatched. CDR3 size: 15 residues. CDR3 in amino acids: CASSVSGGSYNEQFF. Written as DNA, the CDR3 is TGTGCCAGCAGCGTAAGCGGGGGCTCCTACAATGAGCAGTTCTTC.

The V and J genes are TRBV29-1 and TRBJ1-2, with a weak D call TRBD1 (6 bases). The CDR3 is 12 amino acids. V was trimmed by 6 bases and J by 4 bases, leaving 12 bases between them. The V gene's germline CDR1 is SQVTM and CDR2 ANQGSEA. CDR3 coding DNA: TGCAGCGTCGAGACAGGCGGCTATGGCTACACCTTC. Translated: CSVETGGYGYTF.

V gene TRBV29-1 combines with J gene TRBJ2-5; TRBD1 matches 9 bases. The CDR3 totals 13 residues. The V segment lost 6 bases and the J segment 7 bases; nucleotides outside the gene matches: 9. The germline CDR1 and CDR2 sequences are SQVTM and ANQGSEA. The CDR3 here is CSVRQGGPGTQYF. CDR3 in DNA: TGCAGCGTCAGACAGGGGGGACCAGGGACCCAGTACTTC.

The chain couples TRBV28 to TRBJ2-7; D gene unclear. Germline lookup yields CDR1 MDHEN and CDR2 SYDVKM. CDR3 length: 13 amino acids. Between the trimmed V and J ends, which lost 3 bases and 2 bases, there was a span of 8 bases. CDR3 loop: CASSLTGTYEQYF. The CDR3 nucleotides are TGTGCCAGCAGTTTGACTGGAACCTACGAGCAGTACTTC.